These 18 T cell receptor beta chains came from one sample sequenced in a study of control samples from healthy donors and cancer patients. The table came from immunoSEQ multiplex PCR; TCRdb's copy has only in-frame clones and leaves some out. The sample consists of approximately 120,000 clones, more than 85% of them appearing once. Sequenced: blood. These receptors were obtained from a woman aged 50 to 60 in good health.

This chain uses TRBV3-1 (or the pseudogene TRBV3-2) with TRBJ2-5, with 10 bases that match TRBD2. The germline V gene has CDR1 LGHDT and CDR2 YNNKEL (reference sequence). The CDR3 runs to 16 residues. V lost 4 bases and J lost 5; bases outside the gene matches: 10. This CDR3 reads CASSPLVVAGGETQYF. The CDR3 nucleotides are TGTGCCAGCAGCCCTCTCGTGGTAGCGGGGGGTGAGACCCAGTACTTC.

The chain is built from TRBV5-4 and TRBJ1-2; D gene ambiguous. V was trimmed by 4 bases and J by 8 bases, leaving 18 bases between them. The germline V gene encodes CDR1 SGHNT and CDR2 YYREEE (reference sequence). The CDR3 is 14 amino acids. DNA for the CDR3: TGTGCCAGCAGCCTGAGAACAGCACCGGGGGGCTACACCTTC. Translation: CASSLRTAPGGYTF.

The V call is TRBV24-1, the J call TRBJ2-3; D could derive from TRBD1 or TRBD2 (5 bases each). Germline CDR1 is KGHDR and CDR2 is SFDVKD. The length of the CDR3 is 14 residues. Deletions cut 5 bases from V and 1 base from J, with 9 bases between. The CDR3 region has the DNA TGTGCCACCAGTGGGTGGGGACGCACAGATACGCAGTATTTT. Its protein product is CATSGWGRTDTQYF.

This sequence joins TRBV4-1 and TRBJ2-7, with D perhaps matching TRBD1 (6 bases). V lost 2 bases, J lost 3 bases, and 14 bases lay in between. Germline assignment: CDR1 MGHRA and CDR2 YSYEKL. The CDR3 is 15 residues long. The CDR3 loop is CASSQSPGHIYEQYV. Here the CDR3 DNA reads TGCGCCAGCAGCCAATCTCCGGGACATATCTACGAGCAGTACGTC.

This clone was counted once. J is TRBJ2-1 and V is TRBV6-1; D is possibly TRBD2 (6 bases). V was trimmed by 4 bases and J by 9 bases, leaving 22 bases between them. In germline, CDR1 is MNHNS, CDR2 SASEGT. The CDR3 has 16 residues. The CDR3 loop reads CASSARRRGKWSEQFF. Written as DNA, the CDR3 is TGTGCCAGCAGTGCCCGGAGGAGGGGTAAGTGGTCTGAGCAGTTCTTC.

The gene calls are TRBV30 and TRBJ1-2; D might be TRBD1 (5 bases). The CDR3 is made up of 13 amino acids. The V and J ends lost 2 bases and 10 bases respectively, with 17 bases between them. Germline-derived CDR1 and CDR2 are GTSNPN and SVGIG (reference sequence). The CDR3 loop reads CAWSPGLTSHYTF. The CDR3 nucleotides are TGTGCCTGGAGTCCGGGACTCACCTCTCACTACACCTTC. Using reference TRBV30 and TRBJ1-2 for the parts outside the CDR3, the full variable domain is SQTIHQWPATLVQPVGSPLSLECTVEGTSNPNLYWYRQAAGRGLQLLFYSVGIGQISSEVPQNLSASRPQDRQFILSSKKLLLSDSGFYLCAWSPGLTSHYTFGSGTRLTVV.

This chain links TRBV9 with TRBJ2-3; TRBD2 is a possible D gene (6 bases). V lost 4 bases and J lost 0, with 18 bases in between. Germline values: CDR1 SGDLS, CDR2 YYNGEE. The CDR3 has 17 amino acids. The CDR3 reads CASSFPRGGISTDTQYF. The CDR3 nucleotides are TGTGCCAGCAGCTTCCCGCGGGGCGGGATTAGCACAGATACGCAGTATTTT.

This clone has only one observation. Written as DNA, the CDR3 is TGTGCCAGTAGAGATAGACATTTAATCGCAGATACGCAGTATTTT. It specifies CASRDRHLIADTQYF. This chain uses TRBV19 with TRBJ2-3; D is uncertain. The germline V gene encodes CDR1 LNHDA and CDR2 SQIVND (reference sequence). The CDR3 consists of 15 residues. V shed 6 bases and J shed 4 bases, with 17 bases lying between them. The variable domain in full, with the rest retrieved from reference TRBV19 and TRBJ2-3, is DGGITQSPKYLFRKEGQNVTLSCEQNLNHDAMYWYRQDPGQGLRLIYYSQIVNDFQKGDIAEGYSVSREKKESFPLTVTSAQKNPTAFYLCASRDRHLIADTQYFGPGTRLTVL.

The V and J genes are TRBV3-1 (or the pseudogene TRBV3-2) and TRBJ2-3; 11 bases are shared with TRBD2. This CDR3 has 17 residues. Germline CDR1 reads LGHDT; CDR2 reads YNNKEL (reference sequence). Trimming removed 1 base from V and 4 bases from J; junction bases left unmatched: 7. As DNA, the CDR3 is TGTGCCAGCAGCCAAGGGGTAGCGGGGGGGCCGTCAGATACGCAGTATTTT. Protein: CASSQGVAGGPSDTQYF.

V gene TRBV30 combines with J gene TRBJ2-2; 9 bases are a match to TRBD1. This CDR3 has 15 residues. The germline V gene encodes CDR1 GTSNPN and CDR2 SVGIG (reference sequence). V lost 4 bases and J lost 3; bases outside the gene matches: 6. The CDR3 region has the DNA TGTGCCTGGAAATTCTGGGACAGGGACACCGGGGAGCTGTTTTTT. This translates into CAWKFWDRDTGELFF. Variable domain in full (rest from reference TRBV30 and TRBJ2-2): SQTIHQWPATLVQPVGSPLSLECTVEGTSNPNLYWYRQAAGRGLQLLFYSVGIGQISSEVPQNLSASRPQDRQFILSSKKLLLSDSGFYLCAWKFWDRDTGELFFGEGSRLTVL.

The rearrangement links TRBV30 to TRBJ2-1, with 12 bases matching TRBD2. This CDR3 has 15 amino acids. Germline V gives CDR1 GTSNPN, CDR2 SVGIG (reference sequence). The V segment lost 0 bases and the J segment 7 bases; nucleotides outside the gene matches: 4. The CDR3 sequence is CAWSVGLAGGNEQFF. CDR3 nucleotides: TGTGCCTGGAGTGTGGGGCTAGCGGGAGGGAATGAGCAGTTCTTC.

V and J are TRBV6-6 and TRBJ1-1; D is possibly TRBD1 (6 bases). The CDR3 runs to 13 residues. CDR1 and CDR2 from the germline V gene are MNHNY and SVGAGI (reference sequence). Trimming stripped 6 bases from V and 6 bases from J, with 14 bases between. This chain's CDR3 is CASRPTGTAEAFF. The CDR3 region has the DNA TGTGCCAGCAGGCCAACAGGGACGGCTGAAGCTTTCTTT.

The chain links TRBV14 to TRBJ1-1; D perhaps matches TRBD1 (6 bases). Germline V CDR1 and CDR2: SGHDN, FVKESK. Deletions cut 6 bases from V and 0 bases from J, with 14 bases between. This CDR3 is 15 amino acids long. CDR3 nucleotides: TGTGCCAGCAGACGGACAGAAGATATGAACACTGAAGCTTTCTTT. Protein sequence: CASRRTEDMNTEAFF.

A single count supports this clone. V and J are TRBV23-1 and TRBJ2-2, with D perhaps matching TRBD2 (5 bases). TRBV23-1 is an ORF, with its function uncertain. This CDR3 region has 15 residues. The ends were cut back, 0 bases at V and 4 bases at J, with 9 bases in the middle. The CDR3 reads CASSQSRGSTGELFF. The CDR3 nucleotides read TGCGCCAGCAGTCAATCGAGAGGGTCCACCGGGGAGCTGTTTTTT.

This clone was picked up a small number of times. The genes are TRBV9 and TRBJ2-3; 7 bases match TRBD2. V trimming: 9 bases; J trimming: 1 base; junction bases outside the gene matches: 8. The CDR3 spans 14 residues. The germline CDR1 and CDR2 sequences are SGDLS and YYNGEE. The CDR3 nucleotides are TGTGCCACCTCGACTAGCCCCGGCACAGATACGCAGTATTTT. Its protein is CATSTSPGTDTQYF.

The V gene is TRBV10-1, the J gene TRBJ2-5; D unclear. Trimming took 11 bases from V and 2 from J, leaving 15 bases between them. Germline V gene data show CDR1 as WNHNN and CDR2 as SYGVQD (reference sequence). The CDR3 runs 13 residues. The CDR3 loop reads CARPWNSQETQYF. The CDR3 coding sequence is TGCGCCCGACCGTGGAACTCACAAGAGACCCAGTACTTC.

This clone has only one observation. The chain is built from TRBV7-2 and TRBJ2-2, with TRBD2 identical over 12 bases. V lost 6 bases and J lost 0; bases outside the gene matches: 2. Germline lookup yields CDR1 SGHTA and CDR2 FQGNSA. The CDR3 covers 16 residues. CDR3 DNA: TGTGCCAGCAGGGCTAGCGGGAGGGCGAACACCGGGGAGCTGTTTTTT. Its protein product is CASRASGRANTGELFF.

The chain recombines TRBV12-5 with TRBJ1-1; D is unresolved. The CDR3 is made up of 13 amino acids. Per germline, CDR1 LGHNT and CDR2 FRNRAP. The V end lost 3 bases, the J end lost 1 base, and 6 bases lay between the germline ends. CDR3 loop: CASGFVGNTEAFF. CDR3 DNA sequence: TGTGCTAGTGGTTTTGTAGGGAACACTGAAGCTTTCTTT.